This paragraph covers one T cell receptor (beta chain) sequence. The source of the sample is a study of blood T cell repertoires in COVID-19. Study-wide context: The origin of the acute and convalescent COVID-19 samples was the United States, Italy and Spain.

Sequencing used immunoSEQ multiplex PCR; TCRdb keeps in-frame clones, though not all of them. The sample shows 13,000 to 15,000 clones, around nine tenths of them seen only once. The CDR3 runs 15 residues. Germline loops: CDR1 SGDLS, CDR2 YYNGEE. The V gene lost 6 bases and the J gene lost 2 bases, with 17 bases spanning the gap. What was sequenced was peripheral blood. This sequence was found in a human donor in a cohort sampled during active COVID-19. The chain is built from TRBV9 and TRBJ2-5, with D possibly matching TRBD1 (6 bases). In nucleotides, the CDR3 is TGTGCCAGCAATTCGGAACAGGGCATTCAAGAGACCCAGTACTTC. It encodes CASNSEQGIQETQYF.